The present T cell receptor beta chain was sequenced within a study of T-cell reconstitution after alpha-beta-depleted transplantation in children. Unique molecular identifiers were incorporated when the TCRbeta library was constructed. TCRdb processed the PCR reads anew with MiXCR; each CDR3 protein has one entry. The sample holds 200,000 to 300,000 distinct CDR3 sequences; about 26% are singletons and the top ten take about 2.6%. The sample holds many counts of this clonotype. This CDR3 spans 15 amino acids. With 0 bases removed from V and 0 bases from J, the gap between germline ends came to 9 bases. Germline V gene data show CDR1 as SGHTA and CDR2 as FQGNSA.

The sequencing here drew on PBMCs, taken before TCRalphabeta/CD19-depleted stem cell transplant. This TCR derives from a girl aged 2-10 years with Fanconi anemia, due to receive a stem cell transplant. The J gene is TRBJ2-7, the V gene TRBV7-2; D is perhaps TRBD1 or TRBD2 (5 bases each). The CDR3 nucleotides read TGTGCCAGCAGCTTAGCGGGGACCAGCTCCTACGAGCAGTACTTC. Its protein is CASSLAGTSSYEQYF.